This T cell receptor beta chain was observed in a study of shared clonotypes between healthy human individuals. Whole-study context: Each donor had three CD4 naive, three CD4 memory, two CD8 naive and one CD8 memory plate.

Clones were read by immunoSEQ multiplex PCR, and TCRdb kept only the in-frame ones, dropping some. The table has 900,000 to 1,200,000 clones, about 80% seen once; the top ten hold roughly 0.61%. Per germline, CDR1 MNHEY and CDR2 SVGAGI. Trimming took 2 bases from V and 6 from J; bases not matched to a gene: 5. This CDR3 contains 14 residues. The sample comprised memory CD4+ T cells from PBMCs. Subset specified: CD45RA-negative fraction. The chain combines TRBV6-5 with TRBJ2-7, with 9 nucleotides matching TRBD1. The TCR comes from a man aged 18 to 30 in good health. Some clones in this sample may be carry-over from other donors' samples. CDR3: CASSYDRGVGEQYF. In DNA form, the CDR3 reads TGTGCCAGCAGTTACGACAGGGGGGTGGGCGAGCAGTACTTC.